This T cell receptor (beta chain) was sequenced in a study of blood T cell repertoires in COVID-19. The CDR3 contains 11 residues. Germline V gene lookup returns CDR1 GTSNPN and CDR2 SVGIG (reference sequence). The V and J ends lost 0 bases and 9 bases respectively, with 8 bases between them. Clones were sequenced by immunoSEQ multiplex PCR, and TCRdb holds only the in-frame ones, with some missing. This table has roughly 65,000 clones, 80% to 85% appearing once. The sequencing input was peripheral blood. The TCR originated in a human donor in a cohort sampled during active COVID-19. The rearrangement links TRBV30 to TRBJ1-1; D is uncertain. Written as DNA, the CDR3 is TGTGCCTGGAGTGTCCTGGAGAAAGCTTTCTTT. Its translation: CAWSVLEKAFF.